One and the same sample provided the 26 T cell receptor beta chains below, sequenced in a study of blood T cell repertoires in COVID-19. Here immunoSEQ multiplex PCR was the method, and the copy in TCRdb shows in-frame clones only, minus some. Of some 100,000 clones listed, about 74% are singletons. Sequencing was performed on peripheral blood. The receptors derive from an older man with COVID-19, enrolled during active disease.

In DNA form, the CDR3 reads TGTGCCAGCAGCTTAGAAGTGACAACTAGCACAGATACGCAGTATTTT. Its protein product is CASSLEVTTSTDTQYF. The chain employs TRBV7-6 and TRBJ2-3, with D uncertain. The germline gives CDR1 SGHVS, CDR2 FNYEAQ. CDR3 size: 16 residues. V dropped 1 base and J dropped 0 bases, with 11 bases sitting between them.

The rearrangement links TRBV4-1 to TRBJ1-2; 7 bases map to TRBD1. The CDR3 contains 15 residues. The V gene end was trimmed by 0 bases and the J gene end by 3 bases; junction bases not matched to a gene: 4. CDR1 is MGHRA and CDR2 is YSYEKL in the germline V gene. In nucleotides, the CDR3 is TGCGCCAGCAGCCAAGATGGACAGGCCTACTATGGCTACACCTTC. Its protein product is CASSQDGQAYYGYTF.

The chain is built from TRBV5-1 and TRBJ2-2; 7 bases fit TRBD1. The CDR3 is 13 amino acids. Losses at the gene ends were 7 bases for V and 2 bases for J; bases not matched to a gene: 2. The germline V gene encodes CDR1 SGHRS and CDR2 YFSETQ. The CDR3 nucleotides are TGCGCCAGCCGGGACAGTAACACCGGGGAGCTGTTTTTT. Translation gives CASRDSNTGELFF. Filled out from reference TRBV5-1 and TRBJ2-2, the complete variable domain reads KAGVTQTPRYLIKTRGQQVTLSCSPISGHRSVSWYQQTPGQGLQFLFEYFSETQRNKGNFPGRFSGRQFSNSRSEMNVSTLELGDSALYLCASRDSNTGELFFGEGSRLTVL.

This clone was seen a handful of times. This sequence joins TRBV7-3 and TRBJ2-1, with D maybe TRBD2 (6 bases). Trimming took off 1 base at V and 7 bases at J, with 14 bases between the two ends. Germline V gene data show CDR1 as SGHTA and CDR2 as FQGTGA. The CDR3 length is 15 residues. The CDR3 nucleotides read TGTGCCAGCAGCTTAAGCCGAGCTGCGGGGAATGAGCAGTTCTTC. Residues: CASSLSRAAGNEQFF. Drawing the rest from reference TRBV7-3 and TRBJ2-1, the complete variable domain is GAGVSQTPSNKVTEKGKYVELRCDPISGHTALYWYRQSLGQGPEFLIYFQGTGAADDSGLPNDRFFAVRPEGSVSTLKIQRTERGDSAVYLCASSLSRAAGNEQFFGPGTRLTVL.

The chain joins TRBV19 to TRBJ2-7; TRBD2 is a possible D gene (6 bases). The germline V and J ends were trimmed by 2 bases and 1 base, with 15 bases remaining between them. The CDR3 length is 16 residues. CDR1 and CDR2 from the germline V gene are LNHDA and SQIVND (reference sequence). CDR3 in amino acids: CASSIIWGTLSYEQYF. The CDR3 DNA follows: TGTGCCAGTAGTATAATATGGGGGACTCTATCCTACGAGCAGTACTTC. The full variable domain, in which reference TRBV19 and TRBJ2-7 provide the parts outside the CDR3, is DGGITQSPKYLFRKEGQNVTLSCEQNLNHDAMYWYRQDPGQGLRLIYYSQIVNDFQKGDIAEGYSVSREKKESFPLTVTSAQKNPTAFYLCASSIIWGTLSYEQYFGPGTRLTVT.

The rearrangement links TRBV28 to TRBJ1-2; D is unclear. CDR3 size: 11 residues. V dropped 5 bases and J dropped 5 bases, with 6 bases sitting between them. Per germline, CDR1 MDHEN and CDR2 SYDVKM. CDR3 coding DNA: TGTGCCAGCAGTCCAACATATGGCTACACCTTC. Residues: CASSPTYGYTF.

CDR3 region: CASSKDRMPGELFF. In nucleotides, the CDR3 is TGTGCCAGCAGCAAAGACAGGATGCCGGGAGAGCTGTTTTTT. The chain employs TRBV7-2 and TRBJ2-2; D might be TRBD1 (6 bases). The V end lost 5 bases, the J end lost 11 bases, and 18 bases lay between the germline ends. In germline, CDR1 is SGHTA, CDR2 FQGNSA. The CDR3 has 14 residues. The full variable domain, completed using reference TRBV7-2 and TRBJ2-2, is GAGVSQSPSNKVTEKGKDVELRCDPISGHTALYWYRQSLGQGLEFLIYFQGNSAPDKSGLPSDRFSAERTGGSVSTLTIQRTQQEDSAVYLCASSKDRMPGELFFGEGSRLTVL.

This chain links TRBV11-2 with TRBJ1-2; 8 nucleotides agree with TRBD1. CDR3 size: 15 residues. Germline V gene sequence: CDR1 SGHAT, CDR2 FQNNGV. Losses at the gene ends were 4 bases for V and 7 bases for J; bases not matched to a gene: 11. The CDR3 DNA follows: TGTGCCAGCAGCTCCTCGGACAGGGCAATGCGTGGCTACACCTTC. Its translation is CASSSSDRAMRGYTF.

This rearrangement joins TRBV7-2 to TRBJ2-3; 10 nucleotides align to TRBD2. With 1 base clipped from V and 7 bases from J, the junction kept 8 bases outside the gene matches. The CDR3 is made up of 16 amino acids. Germline V gene data show CDR1 as SGHTA and CDR2 as FQGNSA. The CDR3 sequence: CASSLGASGSSYTQYF. The DNA for the CDR3 is TGTGCCAGCAGCTTAGGTGCTAGCGGGAGCTCATATACGCAGTATTTT.

This sequence joins TRBV9 and TRBJ1-6; the match to TRBD1 covers 8 bases. The CDR3 consists of 15 residues. Looked up from germline, CDR1 is SGDLS and CDR2 is YYNGEE. Unmatched junction bases numbered 4, after V lost 3 bases and J lost 5 bases. CDR3 residues: CASSGAGGHNSPLHF. The CDR3 DNA follows: TGTGCCAGCAGCGGTGCAGGGGGCCATAATTCACCCCTCCACTTT.

In its sample, this clone was seen once. V and J are TRBV27 and TRBJ2-1; TRBD2 matches 8 bases. This CDR3 contains 17 residues. Germline values: CDR1 MNHEY, CDR2 SMNVEV (reference sequence). J was trimmed by 7 bases and V by 4 bases; bases with no gene match: 15. CDR3 loop: CASSSPLVAGPSNEQFF. The CDR3 nucleotides read TGTGCCAGCAGTTCCCCGTTGGTAGCGGGGCCCAGTAATGAGCAGTTCTTC.

The chain carries TRBV19 and TRBJ2-2; 8 bases agree with TRBD1. The trim removed 7 bases at V and 6 bases at J, leaving 10 bases unmatched. The CDR3 has 15 residues. CDR1 is LNHDA and CDR2 is SQIVND in the germline V gene (reference sequence). This chain's CDR3 is CASNIRGQDPGELFF. CDR3 bases: TGTGCCAGTAATATCAGGGGGCAGGACCCCGGGGAGCTGTTTTTT. The whole variable domain, remainder taken from reference TRBV19 and TRBJ2-2, is DGGITQSPKYLFRKEGQNVTLSCEQNLNHDAMYWYRQDPGQGLRLIYYSQIVNDFQKGDIAEGYSVSREKKESFPLTVTSAQKNPTAFYLCASNIRGQDPGELFFGEGSRLTVL.

The V and J genes are TRBV4-1 and TRBJ2-1, with TRBD2 matching over 10 bases. Trimming took 6 bases from V and 2 from J; bases not matched to a gene: 13. This CDR3 has 18 amino acids. Germline V gives CDR1 MGHRA, CDR2 YSYEKL. CDR3: CASRGGSGRAGAYNEQFF. Written as DNA, the CDR3 is TGCGCCAGCAGGGGTGGCAGCGGGAGGGCCGGGGCCTACAATGAGCAGTTCTTC.

This clone has ten or more counts. V is TRBV7-9 and J is TRBJ1-2, with D unresolved. Per germline, CDR1 SEHNR and CDR2 FQNEAQ (reference sequence). The CDR3 runs 14 residues. V was cut by 5 bases and J by 0 bases, with 10 bases left in between. The CDR3 loop reads CASSPGVSNYGYTF. In DNA, the CDR3 is TGTGCCAGCAGCCCAGGTGTTTCTAACTATGGCTACACCTTC.

The chain carries TRBV4-3 and TRBJ2-7, with 9 bases that match TRBD2. Trimming removed 0 bases from V and 3 bases from J; junction bases left unmatched: 9. The germline gives CDR1 LGHNA, CDR2 YSLEER. The CDR3 sequence is 17 residues long. CDR3 amino acids: CASSQDLSAGGGYEQYF. In DNA form, the CDR3 reads TGCGCCAGCAGCCAAGATCTCAGCGCGGGAGGGGGCTACGAGCAGTACTTC.

This clone has just a few counts. The chain carries TRBV14 and TRBJ2-1; 9 bases are shared with TRBD2. Germline V CDR1 and CDR2: SGHDN, FVKESK. The trim removed 0 bases at V and 6 bases at J, leaving 6 bases unmatched. The CDR3 has 16 residues. The CDR3 bases are TGTGCCAGCAGCCAAGATCCTAGCGGGACGATCAATGAGCAGTTCTTC. It is translated as CASSQDPSGTINEQFF. Combining the CDR3 with reference TRBV14 and TRBJ2-1 gives the whole variable domain EAGVTQFPSHSVIEKGQTVTLRCDPISGHDNLYWYRRVMGKEIKFLLHFVKESKQDESGMPNNRFLAERTGGTYSTLKVQPAELEDSGVYFCASSQDPSGTINEQFFGPGTRLTVL.

The chain employs TRBV18 and TRBJ1-1; D ambiguous. V was trimmed by 6 bases and J by 1 base, leaving 9 bases between them. Germline-derived CDR1 and CDR2 are KGHSH and LQKENI. The CDR3 is made up of 13 amino acids. For the CDR3, the DNA is TGTGCCAGCTCGGCGGAGAGGAACACTGAAGCTTTCTTT. Amino acids: CASSAERNTEAFF.

The chain uses TRBV11-3 and TRBJ2-6, with D unresolved. The germline CDR1 and CDR2 sequences are SGHNT and YENEEA. This CDR3 contains 13 residues. V lost 7 bases, J lost 0 bases, and 4 bases lay in between. The CDR3 bases are TGTGCCAGCAAGAGCTCTGGGGCCAACGTCCTGACTTTC. The encoded protein is CASKSSGANVLTF.

The chain carries TRBV25-1 and TRBJ1-1; D is undetermined. V gave up 6 bases and J gave up 3 bases, with 14 bases separating them. Per germline, CDR1 MGHDK and CDR2 SYGVNS. The CDR3 is 14 amino acids. As DNA, the CDR3 is TGTGCCAGCAGCAAAGGGAGGTGGGACACTGAAGCTTTCTTT. It yields the protein CASSKGRWDTEAFF. Based on the CDR3 plus reference TRBV25-1 and TRBJ1-1, the full variable domain is EADIYQTPRYLVIGTGKKITLECSQTMGHDKMYWYQQDPGMELHLIHYSYGVNSTEKGDLSSESTVSRIRTEHFPLTLESARPSHTSQYLCASSKGRWDTEAFFGQGTRLTVV.

This CDR3 reads CASSRPTGTKNTGELFF. DNA of the CDR3: TGTGCCAGCAGTCGACCTACCGGGACAAAGAACACCGGGGAGCTGTTTTTT. This chain uses TRBV6-6 with TRBJ2-2, with TRBD1 as a possible D gene (6 bases). The CDR3 is 17 residues long. Deletions cut 5 bases from V and 1 base from J, with 17 bases between. Per germline, CDR1 MNHNY and CDR2 SVGAGI (reference sequence).

This chain joins TRBV19 and TRBJ1-5, with 7 nucleotides matching TRBD1. After removal of 1 base from V and 6 bases from J, the junction contained 9 bases not matched to a gene. Looked up from germline, CDR1 is LNHDA and CDR2 is SQIVND (reference sequence). The CDR3 is 16 residues long. The CDR3 is CASSIVQGVLAQPQHF. CDR3 nucleotides: TGTGCCAGTAGTATAGTTCAGGGGGTTTTGGCTCAGCCCCAGCATTTT.

CDR3 sequence (DNA): TGTGCCAGCAGCTCGACAGGCGACTATGGCTACACCTTC. It codes for CASSSTGDYGYTF. This rearrangement joins TRBV7-2 to TRBJ1-2; D may be TRBD1 (6 bases). The germline gives CDR1 SGHTA, CDR2 FQGNSA. CDR3 length: 13 residues. Trimming removed 4 bases from V and 3 bases from J, with 9 bases in between.

This sequence joins TRBV6-1 and TRBJ1-1, with TRBD1 as a possible D gene (6 bases). Germline CDR1 and CDR2: MNHNS and SASEGT. V shed 3 bases and J shed 0 bases, with 14 bases lying between them. The CDR3 runs 16 residues. The CDR3 loop is CASSDRRQALNTEAFF. The CDR3 bases are TGTGCCAGCAGTGACCGAAGACAGGCCTTGAACACTGAAGCTTTCTTT.

The gene calls are TRBV11-2 and TRBJ2-1; no clear D. Per the germline V gene, CDR1 is SGHAT and CDR2 is FQNNGV. The CDR3 totals 11 residues. The V end was cut by 4 bases, the J end by 9 bases, with 7 bases between. The CDR3 loop reads CASSSNTEQFF. The CDR3 nucleotides read TGTGCCAGCAGCTCCAACACTGAGCAGTTCTTC.

V gene TRBV7-2 combines with J gene TRBJ2-2, with 8 bases matching TRBD2. The germline V gene has CDR1 SGHTA and CDR2 FQGNSA. Trimming at V came to 5 bases and at J to 4 bases, leaving 6 bases not matched to a gene. The CDR3 has 15 residues. The CDR3: CASSKSGGSTGELFF. For the CDR3, the DNA is TGTGCCAGCAGCAAGAGCGGGGGTAGCACCGGGGAGCTGTTTTTT.

The chain is built from TRBV10-3 and TRBJ2-7, with a weak D call TRBD1 (6 bases). The CDR3 is made up of 12 amino acids. Per germline, CDR1 ENHRY and CDR2 SYGVKD. With 9 bases removed from V and 4 bases from J, the gap between germline ends came to 13 bases. The CDR3 spells CAITTGSYEQYF. In DNA, the CDR3 is TGTGCCATTACGACAGGCTCATACGAGCAGTACTTC.